Listed here are 28 T cell receptor beta chains from one sample, sequenced in a study of blood T cell repertoires in COVID-19. The repertoire was sequenced with immunoSEQ multiplex PCR; TCRdb's copy has only in-frame clones and lacks some. The sample holds around 140,000 clones, over 70% seen once. Sequencing was carried out using PBMCs or T cells enriched from blood (not recorded which). Every receptor here comes from a man aged 55 to 69 who had recovered from COVID-19.

This clone was detected only once. The chain combines TRBV4-1 with TRBJ2-5, with 7 bases fitting TRBD2. J lost 0 bases, V lost 3 bases, and 10 bases had no gene match. CDR3 length equals 17 residues. Looked up from germline, CDR1 is MGHRA and CDR2 is YSYEKL. CDR3 amino acids: CASSHAPSGGYQETQYF. CDR3 in DNA: TGCGCCAGCAGCCATGCCCCTAGCGGAGGGTACCAAGAGACCCAGTACTTC.

The genes are TRBV7-9 and TRBJ2-2, with 8 bases identical to TRBD1. Germline V gives CDR1 SEHNR, CDR2 FQNEAQ (reference sequence). The V gene end was trimmed by 5 bases and the J gene end by 12 bases; junction bases not matched to a gene: 14. The CDR3 is 15 residues long. CDR3 nucleotides: TGTGCCAGCAGCCCCGACAGGGGCCCTGGTGAGAAGCTGTTTTTT. Its translation: CASSPDRGPGEKLFF.

The table lists this clone with a count of one. The chain uses TRBV3-1 (or the pseudogene TRBV3-2) and TRBJ2-1; no reliable D call. Germline CDR1 LGHDT, CDR2 YNNKEL (reference sequence). Trimming left V 0 bases short and J 6 bases short, with 9 bases between. The CDR3 spans 14 residues. In DNA, the CDR3 is TGTGCCAGCAGCCAAGAGGCCGTTGGCAATGAGCAGTTCTTC. It yields the protein CASSQEAVGNEQFF.

The genes are TRBV5-1 and TRBJ1-4, with D maybe TRBD1 (6 bases). The V end was cut by 2 bases, the J end by 8 bases, with 10 bases between. CDR3 size: 13 residues. The germline V gene has CDR1 SGHRS and CDR2 YFSETQ. The CDR3 is CASSFGGIEKLFF. Here the CDR3 DNA reads TGCGCCAGCAGCTTTGGGGGCATAGAAAAACTGTTTTTT.

The chain recombines TRBV7-9 with TRBJ2-3, with TRBD2 matching over 12 bases. Germline lookup yields CDR1 SEHNR and CDR2 FQNEAQ (reference sequence). V trimming: 5 bases; J trimming: 5 bases; junction bases outside the gene matches: 5. There are 15 residues in the CDR3. The CDR3 is CASSLTSGRGDTQYF. The CDR3 DNA reads as TGTGCCAGCAGCCTGACTAGCGGGAGAGGAGATACGCAGTATTTT.

V and J are TRBV7-2 and TRBJ2-1, with D possibly TRBD2 on 5 matching bases. Deletions cut 5 bases from V and 8 bases from J, with 16 bases between. CDR1 is SGHTA and CDR2 is FQGNSA in the germline V gene. This CDR3 is built from 14 residues. The CDR3 sequence: CASSRAASYHEQFF. In nucleotides, the CDR3 is TGTGCCAGCAGCAGAGCCGCTAGCTATCATGAGCAGTTCTTC.

V gene TRBV30 combines with J gene TRBJ2-5, with 8 nucleotides matching TRBD2. The germline CDR1 and CDR2 sequences are GTSNPN and SVGIG (reference sequence). The trim removed 1 base at V and 5 bases at J, leaving 9 bases unmatched. This CDR3 contains 15 residues. In nucleotides, the CDR3 is TGTGCCTGGAGTGACCGGGGGGGGCCGAGGGAGACCCAGTACTTC. Translated: CAWSDRGGPRETQYF.

This clone was detected a few times. This rearrangement joins TRBV10-3 to TRBJ2-7, with TRBD1 matching over 8 bases. Unmatched junction bases numbered 5, after V lost 8 bases and J lost 5 bases. Germline CDR1 is ENHRY and CDR2 is SYGVKD. The CDR3 runs 12 residues. CDR3 in amino acids: CAIGQGSHEQYF. CDR3 sequence (DNA): TGTGCCATCGGACAGGGTTCACACGAGCAGTACTTC.

This clone was observed a few times. This chain joins TRBV19 and TRBJ1-5; D uncertain. V gave up 1 base and J gave up 4 bases, with 11 bases separating them. Looked up from germline, CDR1 is LNHDA and CDR2 is SQIVND (reference sequence). The CDR3 runs 15 residues. In DNA form, the CDR3 reads TGTGCCAGTAGTATAGGGGCAGGTATTAATCAGCCCCAGCATTTT. It translates to CASSIGAGINQPQHF.

This chain uses TRBV28 with TRBJ1-2; TRBD1 is a possible D gene (5 bases). The CDR3 is made up of 14 amino acids. Between the trimmed V and J ends, which lost 6 bases and 8 bases, there was a span of 19 bases. Germline V gene data show CDR1 as MDHEN and CDR2 as SYDVKM. CDR3 nucleotide sequence: TGTGCCAGCAGACTATGGTGGGGCTTGGAGGGCTACACCTTC. Translating it yields CASRLWWGLEGYTF.

The V call is TRBV7-3, the J call TRBJ2-2; 7 positions match TRBD2. The V segment lost 5 bases and the J segment 6 bases; nucleotides outside the gene matches: 6. This CDR3 is 14 amino acids long. Germline CDR1 is SGHTA and CDR2 is FQGTGA. This CDR3 is CASSLTSVSGELFF. The CDR3 coding sequence is TGTGCCAGCAGCCTCACTAGCGTTTCCGGGGAGCTGTTTTTT.

CDR3 DNA sequence: TGTGCCAGCAGTTATCTAGGGGGCGGCGACGAGCAGTACTTC. Its protein product is CASSYLGGGDEQYF. V gene TRBV6-5 combines with J gene TRBJ2-7; TRBD1 aligns across 7 bases. With 3 bases clipped from V and 5 bases from J, the junction kept 7 bases outside the gene matches. This CDR3 has 14 amino acids. Germline assignment: CDR1 MNHEY and CDR2 SVGAGI.

The genes are TRBV10-3 and TRBJ2-1; D is ambiguous. Germline CDR1 ENHRY, CDR2 SYGVKD. The CDR3 consists of 12 residues. Trimming took off 6 bases at V and 0 bases at J, with 3 bases between the two ends. The CDR3 region is CAIRSSYNEQFF. The CDR3 DNA reads TGTGCCATCAGGAGCTCCTACAATGAGCAGTTCTTC.

The rearrangement joins TRBV11-2 to TRBJ2-5, with 15 bases aligning to TRBD2. J was trimmed by 5 bases and V by 7 bases; bases with no gene match: 11. Germline V lookup: CDR1 SGHAT, CDR2 FQNNGV. The CDR3 length is 17 residues. The CDR3 nucleotides are TGTGCCAGCACCCCCTCGGGACTAGCGGGAGGTTGGGAGACCCAGTACTTC. Translating gives CASTPSGLAGGWETQYF.

The chain carries TRBV7-9 and TRBJ1-1; 9 bases fit TRBD1. The CDR3 loop spans 14 amino acids. The J segment lost 5 bases and the V segment lost 5 bases, leaving 6 bases of the junction unmatched. Germline CDR1 and CDR2: SEHNR and FQNEAQ (reference sequence). CDR3 DNA sequence: TGTGCCAGCAGCCCGAGGGACAGGGCTACTGAAGCTTTCTTT. It encodes CASSPRDRATEAFF.

The chain links TRBV7-2 to TRBJ2-2; D may be TRBD2 (5 bases). CDR3 length equals 13 residues. CDR1 is SGHTA, CDR2 FQGNSA, per germline. Trimming stripped 10 bases from V and 3 bases from J, with 12 bases between. CDR3 bases: TGTGCCAACGAACTAGACTACACCGGGGAGCTGTTTTTT. It codes for CANELDYTGELFF.

The V and J genes are TRBV28 and TRBJ1-2; D uncertain. CDR1 is MDHEN, CDR2 SYDVKM, per germline. The CDR3 contains 11 residues. V lost 3 bases and J 13 bases, leaving 12 bases between the germline ends. The chain's CDR3 is CASSFGSRFTF. For the CDR3, the DNA is TGTGCCAGCAGTTTCGGGAGTCGGTTCACCTTC.

The chain combines TRBV6-5 with TRBJ1-6, with D possibly matching TRBD1 (5 bases). V gave up 0 bases and J gave up 3 bases, with 6 bases separating them. The CDR3 spans 15 residues. Germline lookup yields CDR1 MNHEY and CDR2 SVGAGI. Here the CDR3 DNA reads TGTGCCAGCAGTTACTCGACAGACTATAATTCACCCCTCCACTTT. Amino acids: CASSYSTDYNSPLHF.

CDR3 coding DNA: TGTGCCAGCAGCTTAGGGACAGGGGGCGGCGAGCAGTACTTC. As protein: CASSLGTGGGEQYF. The chain links TRBV7-9 to TRBJ2-7; 11 bases match TRBD1. The CDR3 is 14 residues long. V lost 1 base to trimming and J lost 6 bases; unmatched junction nucleotides: 2. Germline CDR1 reads SEHNR; CDR2 reads FQNEAQ (reference sequence).

This chain links TRBV7-9 with TRBJ2-3, with TRBD1 matching over 7 bases. This CDR3 region has 17 residues. The ends lost 3 bases at V and 3 bases at J; junction bases unmatched: 12. Germline-derived CDR1 and CDR2 are SEHNR and FQNEAQ (reference sequence). This CDR3 is CASSFVQGMWETDTQYF. CDR3 coding DNA: TGTGCCAGCAGCTTCGTACAGGGGATGTGGGAGACAGATACGCAGTATTTT.

This sequence joins TRBV19 and TRBJ1-4; a weak D match, TRBD1 (6 bases). Germline CDR1 is LNHDA and CDR2 is SQIVND (reference sequence). Trimming cost V 10 bases and J 8 bases, with 20 bases left between them. The CDR3 has 14 residues. The CDR3 region has the DNA TGTGCCACCCTCTCCAGGGGTATACGGGAAAAACTGTTTTTT. Its translation is CATLSRGIREKLFF.

As regards this clone: The junction departs from germline at one end; a sequencing error may be responsible. The V gene is TRBV28, the J gene TRBJ1-2; a possible D gene is TRBD1 (5 bases). The CDR3 covers 8 residues. Germline values: CDR1 MDHEN, CDR2 SYDVKM. The CDR3 reads CASGGHLF. The CDR3 bases are TGTGCCAGCGGCGGACATTTATTC.

The chain employs TRBV7-9 and TRBJ1-1, with 11 bases that match TRBD1. The CDR3 consists of 15 residues. Germline CDR1 SEHNR, CDR2 FQNEAQ (reference sequence). The J segment lost 1 base and the V segment lost 7 bases, leaving 5 bases of the junction unmatched. The chain's CDR3 is CASTGTGGRNTEAFF. In DNA form, the CDR3 reads TGTGCCAGCACCGGGACAGGGGGAAGGAACACTGAAGCTTTCTTT.

The chain links TRBV3-1 (or the pseudogene TRBV3-2) to TRBJ2-3, with 7 bases aligning to TRBD2. The V segment lost 4 bases and the J segment 1 base; nucleotides outside the gene matches: 5. This CDR3 is 15 amino acids long. Germline loops: CDR1 LGHDT, CDR2 YNNKEL (reference sequence). Written as DNA, the CDR3 is TGTGCCAGCAGCCCCGGGGGGAGGGGCACAGATACGCAGTATTTT. Translated: CASSPGGRGTDTQYF.

The V call is TRBV20-1, the J call TRBJ2-7, with D possibly being TRBD2 (5 bases). The CDR3 extends over 11 amino acids. Germline assignment: CDR1 DFQATT and CDR2 SNEGSKA (reference sequence). Trimming cost V 5 bases and J 7 bases, with 12 bases left between them. The CDR3 coding sequence is TGCAGTGCTTGGACTCGAGGAGAGCAGTACTTC. Protein product: CSAWTRGEQYF.

This clone was seen only a few times. This sample includes further DNA sequences coding for the same CDR3. This chain uses TRBV2 with TRBJ1-5; D perhaps matches TRBD1 (6 bases). This CDR3 has 13 residues. The ends were cut back, 6 bases at V and 4 bases at J, with 10 bases in the middle. Germline V CDR1 and CDR2: SNHLY, FYNNEI. DNA of the CDR3: TGTGCCAGCAGACGGGACAATAATCAGCCCCAGCATTTT. Residues: CASRRDNNQPQHF.

The gene calls are TRBV11-2 and TRBJ1-2, with 7 bases aligning to TRBD1. Trimming at V came to 5 bases and at J to 5 bases, leaving 5 bases not matched to a gene. CDR1 SGHAT and CDR2 FQNNGV come from the germline V gene. This CDR3 is built from 13 residues. The CDR3 is CASSTEQGYGYTF. The CDR3 DNA is TGTGCCAGCAGCACAGAACAGGGGTATGGCTACACCTTC.

This clone appeared a single time. The chain recombines TRBV19 with TRBJ1-5; perhaps TRBD1 as D (6 bases). CDR3 length: 16 amino acids. V lost 7 bases and J lost 0, with 16 bases in between. Germline V CDR1 and CDR2: LNHDA, SQIVND (reference sequence). The CDR3 spells CASTHRADYSNQPQHF. The DNA of the CDR3 is TGTGCCAGTACCCACAGGGCTGACTATAGCAATCAGCCCCAGCATTTT.